What follows are 17 T cell receptor beta chains derived from one specimen sequenced in a study of T cells after yellow fever vaccination. Via MiXCR, TCRdb re-called the 5' RACE reads, giving one row per CDR3 protein. This table holds under 400,000 distinct CDR3 sequences, around a tenth found once. The sequenced sample was PBMCs, obtained on the day of the first yellow fever vaccination. The receptors here all came from a man between 18 and 29 years old who received the YFV17D yellow fever vaccine.

This clonotype appeared a few times. The chain combines TRBV5-4 with TRBJ1-2; D gene uncertain. The CDR3 extends over 12 amino acids. Germline V lookup: CDR1 SGHNT, CDR2 YYREEE (reference sequence). Between the trimmed V and J ends, which lost 7 bases and 8 bases, there was a span of 15 bases. CDR3 coding DNA: TGTGCCAGCCCTTCCCGGGCGGGCGGCTACACCTTC. Its translation is CASPSRAGGYTF. The full variable domain, completed using reference TRBV5-4 and TRBJ1-2, is ETGVTQSPTHLIKTRGQQVTLRCSSQSGHNTVSWYQQALGQGPQFIFQYYREEENGRGNFPPRFSGLQFPNYSSELNVNALELDDSALYLCASPSRAGGYTFGSGTRLTVV.

The J gene is TRBJ2-5, the V gene TRBV11-2; D is unclear. Trimming shortened V by 2 bases and J by 0 bases, and 7 bases separated the two germline ends. The CDR3 covers 14 residues. Germline V gives CDR1 SGHAT, CDR2 FQNNGV. The CDR3 bases are TGTGCCAGCAGCTTAACCTCGTACCAAGAGACCCAGTACTTC. As protein: CASSLTSYQETQYF.

The J gene is TRBJ1-1, the V gene TRBV18; possibly TRBD1 for D (5 bases). Trimming cost V 3 bases and J 6 bases, with 8 bases left between them. The germline gives CDR1 KGHSH, CDR2 LQKENI. The length of the CDR3 is 12 residues. The CDR3 DNA reads as TGTGCCAGCTCACCGGCAGGGCCTGAAGCTTTCTTT. The encoded protein is CASSPAGPEAFF.

This clonotype has only a few counts. The chain combines TRBV27 with TRBJ1-2, with a tentative D call TRBD1 (5 bases). The length of the CDR3 is 14 residues. Trimming left V 3 bases short and J 8 bases short, with 16 bases between. Germline V gene lookup returns CDR1 MNHEY and CDR2 SMNVEV (reference sequence). CDR3 loop: CASSFTTGLSGYTF. CDR3 in DNA: TGTGCCAGCAGTTTTACCACAGGATTGAGCGGCTACACCTTC.

This chain joins TRBV4-3 and TRBJ1-2, with 8 bases fitting TRBD1. The CDR3 covers 14 residues. Germline lookup yields CDR1 LGHNA and CDR2 YSLEER. Trimming took 4 bases from V and 4 from J; bases not matched to a gene: 5. The CDR3 nucleotides read TGCGCCAGCAGCCCCGGACAGGGCGTCTATGGCTACACCTTC. Its translation: CASSPGQGVYGYTF.

This clonotype was found a few times. The chain joins TRBV2 to TRBJ2-1; D not certain. The germline V gene encodes CDR1 SNHLY and CDR2 FYNNEI. The V and J ends lost 3 bases and 7 bases respectively, with 7 bases between them. CDR3 length equals 12 residues. The DNA of the CDR3 is TGTGCCAGCAGTGAGTCGCCAAATGAGCAGTTCTTC. This sequence encodes CASSESPNEQFF.

V gene TRBV4-3 combines with J gene TRBJ2-7; D might be TRBD1 (5 bases). V lost 0 bases to trimming and J lost 0 bases, with 9 bases between them. This CDR3 contains 15 residues. Germline values: CDR1 LGHNA, CDR2 YSLEER. In DNA, the CDR3 is TGCGCCAGCAGCCAAGATCAGGGCCGCTCCTACGAGCAGTACTTC. Protein sequence: CASSQDQGRSYEQYF.

The chain carries TRBV19 and TRBJ1-5, with D uncertain. The CDR3 extends over 15 amino acids. Germline loops: CDR1 LNHDA, CDR2 SQIVND (reference sequence). Trimming shortened V by 5 bases and J by 1 base, and 12 bases separated the two germline ends. The CDR3 here is CASSQMGSSNQPQHF. The CDR3 bases are TGTGCCAGTAGTCAAATGGGGAGCAGCAATCAGCCCCAGCATTTT.

This clonotype was seen a few times. The chain has TRBV9 and TRBJ2-7; 9 bases are a match to TRBD1. Trimming removed 3 bases from V and 3 bases from J; junction bases left unmatched: 7. The CDR3 contains 15 residues. The germline V gene has CDR1 SGDLS and CDR2 YYNGEE. CDR3 nucleotides: TGTGCCAGCAGCGAGGGACAGGGCCTTCTCTACGAGCAGTACTTC. It yields the protein CASSEGQGLLYEQYF.

As for this clonotype: This may be a read error: a much more frequent sequence differs by one nucleotide. The chain combines TRBV7-9 with TRBJ2-1, with D perhaps matching TRBD1 (6 bases). CDR3 size: 15 residues. From germline, CDR1 is SEHNR and CDR2 FQNEAQ (reference sequence). The CDR3 DNA sequence: TGTGCCAGCAGCCAGCGACAGGCAGCCTACGATGAGCAGTTCTTC. Encoded protein: CASSQRQAAYDEQFF.

This clonotype was seen a few times. The chain recombines TRBV20-1 with TRBJ2-2; D unclear. This CDR3 is built from 14 residues. V gave up 0 bases and J gave up 6 bases, with 11 bases separating them. Germline CDR1 reads DFQATT; CDR2 reads SNEGSKA (reference sequence). The CDR3 here is CSARDSTTAGELFF. The CDR3 coding sequence is TGCAGTGCTAGAGATTCCACCACCGCCGGGGAGCTGTTTTTT.

This clonotype was counted at least ten times. The V gene is TRBV5-1, the J gene TRBJ2-3; 14 nucleotides agree with TRBD2. V lost 5 bases to trimming and J lost 1 base; unmatched junction nucleotides: 9. This CDR3 comprises 18 residues. Germline CDR1 is SGHRS and CDR2 is YFSETQ. The CDR3 DNA follows: TGCGCCAGCAGTCAAGGCGGACTAGCGGGGGGCCGCACAGATACGCAGTATTTT. The encoded protein is CASSQGGLAGGRTDTQYF.

This clonotype was seen a handful of times. The chain employs TRBV7-3 and TRBJ2-2; 7 bases are a match to TRBD1. Per germline, CDR1 SGHTA and CDR2 FQGTGA. The V gene end was trimmed by 1 base and the J gene end by 7 bases; junction bases not matched to a gene: 6. The CDR3 sequence is 15 residues long. CDR3 loop: CASSLRLGGIGELFF. As DNA, the CDR3 is TGTGCCAGCAGCTTAAGGCTAGGGGGCATCGGGGAGCTGTTTTTT.

This clonotype appeared many times. V gene TRBV5-1 combines with J gene TRBJ2-5; D is perhaps TRBD2 (5 bases). This CDR3 is 12 amino acids long. Germline V gene data show CDR1 as SGHRS and CDR2 as YFSETQ. V was pared by 3 bases and J by 2 bases, with 5 bases between. CDR3 amino acids: CASSSGQETQYF. In DNA form, the CDR3 reads TGCGCCAGCAGCTCGGGACAAGAGACCCAGTACTTC. Full variable domain (remainder filled in from reference TRBV5-1 and TRBJ2-5): KAGVTQTPRYLIKTRGQQVTLSCSPISGHRSVSWYQQTPGQGLQFLFEYFSETQRNKGNFPGRFSGRQFSNSRSEMNVSTLELGDSALYLCASSSGQETQYFGPGTRLLVL.

This chain links TRBV10-3 with TRBJ2-7; D possibly corresponds to TRBD1 (6 bases). This CDR3 is built from 13 residues. V was pared by 2 bases and J by 3 bases, with 8 bases between. Germline lookup yields CDR1 ENHRY and CDR2 SYGVKD. The CDR3 sequence is CAISEDRLYEQYV. CDR3 DNA: TGTGCCATCAGTGAGGACAGGCTCTACGAGCAGTACGTC.

The V gene is TRBV7-6, the J gene TRBJ2-4; 9 positions match TRBD2. This CDR3 spans 16 amino acids. Trimming took 5 bases from V and 4 from J; bases not matched to a gene: 9. Germline V gives CDR1 SGHVS, CDR2 FNYEAQ. DNA of the CDR3: TGTGCCAGCAGCCACTCAGCGGGGGGTTTAAAAAACATTCAGTACTTC. Translated: CASSHSAGGLKNIQYF.

The genes are TRBV19 and TRBJ1-1; D may be TRBD1 (5 bases). From germline, CDR1 is LNHDA and CDR2 SQIVND (reference sequence). The CDR3 covers 13 residues. V was pared by 4 bases and J by 4 bases, with 10 bases between. Here the CDR3 DNA reads TGTGCCAGTAGTACGACAGTTGGCACTGAAGCTTTCTTT. Residues: CASSTTVGTEAFF. The full variable domain, its missing parts supplied by reference TRBV19 and TRBJ1-1, is DGGITQSPKYLFRKEGQNVTLSCEQNLNHDAMYWYRQDPGQGLRLIYYSQIVNDFQKGDIAEGYSVSREKKESFPLTVTSAQKNPTAFYLCASSTTVGTEAFFGQGTRLTVV.